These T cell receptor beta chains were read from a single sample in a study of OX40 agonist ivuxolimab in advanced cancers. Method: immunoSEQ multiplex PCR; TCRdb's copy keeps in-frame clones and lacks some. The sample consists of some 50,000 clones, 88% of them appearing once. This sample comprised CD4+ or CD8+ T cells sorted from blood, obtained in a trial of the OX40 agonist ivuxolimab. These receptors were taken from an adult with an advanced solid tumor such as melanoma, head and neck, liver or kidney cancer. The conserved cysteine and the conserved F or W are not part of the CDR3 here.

ASSAAQGGTTEAF	TRBJ1-1	TRBV9
ASSRLTGTTGELF	TRBJ2-2	TRBV14
ASSPGLAGDEQF	TRBJ2-1	TRBV7-6
ASSDWNRDRAHEQY	TRBJ2-7	TRBV6-1
ASSSVGRIYEQY	TRBJ2-7	TRBV28
ASSLEGRPNEQY	TRBJ2-7	TRBV5-4
ASSLAEGAGTEAF	TRBJ1-1	TRBV5-1
ASSPPGQYSNQPQH	TRBJ1-5	TRBV18
ASSGQGDDEQY	TRBJ2-7	TRBV7-6
ASNRQQSGELF	TRBJ2-2	TRBV27